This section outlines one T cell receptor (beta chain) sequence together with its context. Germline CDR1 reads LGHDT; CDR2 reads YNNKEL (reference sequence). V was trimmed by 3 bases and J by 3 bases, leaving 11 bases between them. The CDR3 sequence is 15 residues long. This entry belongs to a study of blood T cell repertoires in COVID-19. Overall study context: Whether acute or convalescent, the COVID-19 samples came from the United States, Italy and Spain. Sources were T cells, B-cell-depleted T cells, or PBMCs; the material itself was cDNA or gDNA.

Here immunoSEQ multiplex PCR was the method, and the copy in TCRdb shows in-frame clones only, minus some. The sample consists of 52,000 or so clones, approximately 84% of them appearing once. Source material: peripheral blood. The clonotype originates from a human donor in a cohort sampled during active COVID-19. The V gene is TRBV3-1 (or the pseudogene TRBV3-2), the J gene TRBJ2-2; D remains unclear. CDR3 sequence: CASSQPRLHTGELFF. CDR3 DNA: TGTGCCAGCAGCCAGCCCAGGCTTCACACCGGGGAGCTGTTTTTT.